A selection of T cell receptor beta chains follows, all from one sample in a study of T cells in Graves' hyperthyroidism and ophthalmopathy. MiXCR was run by TCRdb on the multiplex PCR reads, yielding one entry per CDR3 protein. This sample has more than 50,000 distinct CDR3 sequences, with about 57% found just once. The sample comprised blood. The receptors shown here come from a woman aged 55-75 years with Graves' ophthalmopathy. Each CDR3 is given without its conserved first and last residue.

J gene: TRBJ2-5
V gene: TRBV2
CDR3 protein: ASRGTGGYQETQY

J gene: TRBJ1-2
V gene: TRBV6-5
CDR3 protein: ASSKSLDRPYGYT

J gene: TRBJ1-4
V gene: TRBV6-4
CDR3 protein: ASSEEGQEKLF

J gene: TRBJ2-3
V gene: TRBV29-1
CDR3 protein: SVGSGVRADTQY

J gene: TRBJ2-7
V gene: TRBV29-1
CDR3 protein: SVGWTASGEQY

J gene: TRBJ1-2
V gene: TRBV2
CDR3 protein: ASSGQGVGGYT

J gene: TRBJ1-4
V gene: TRBV20-1
CDR3 protein: SASAGTSSYNEKLF

J gene: TRBJ2-5
V gene: TRBV18
CDR3 protein: ASSFTGGAYQETQY

J gene: TRBJ2-1
V gene: TRBV4-3
CDR3 protein: ASSPPGLVGGNEQF

J gene: TRBJ2-5
V gene: TRBV2
CDR3 protein: ASKRSMETQY

J gene: TRBJ2-7
V gene: TRBV12-3/TRBV12-4
CDR3 protein: ASSPTDGTYEQY

J gene: TRBJ2-5
V gene: TRBV20-1
CDR3 protein: SARTAGGQETQC

J gene: TRBJ2-1
V gene: TRBV6-2/TRBV6-3
CDR3 protein: ASRESLANEQF

J gene: TRBJ1-2
V gene: TRBV5-4
CDR3 protein: ASRKAGGANGYT

J gene: TRBJ2-5
V gene: TRBV30
CDR3 protein: ASLGGWETQY

J gene: TRBJ2-3
V gene: TRBV7-9
CDR3 protein: ASMGFKRDAQY

J gene: TRBJ1-2
V gene: TRBV3-1
CDR3 protein: ASRQRNYGYT

J gene: TRBJ1-6
V gene: TRBV5-6
CDR3 protein: ASSMGPIGSPLH

J gene: TRBJ2-1
V gene: TRBV19
CDR3 protein: ASSTAQGINGEQF

J gene: TRBJ2-3
V gene: TRBV20-1
CDR3 protein: SASEADSGIGGAGLADTQY

J gene: TRBJ2-5
V gene: TRBV4-3
CDR3 protein: ASSQGEETQY

J gene: TRBJ2-7
V gene: TRBV7-7
CDR3 protein: ASSLWGGEQY

J gene: TRBJ2-2
V gene: TRBV9
CDR3 protein: ASSVATANTGELF

J gene: TRBJ2-7
V gene: TRBV20-1
CDR3 protein: SARGQRSDEQY

J gene: TRBJ1-2
V gene: TRBV5-6
CDR3 protein: ASSLSGQGIYGYT

J gene: TRBJ1-1
V gene: TRBV6-5
CDR3 protein: ASSWTGRRNTEAF

J gene: TRBJ2-1
V gene: TRBV12-3/TRBV12-4
CDR3 protein: ASRLVGGTYNEQF

J gene: TRBJ1-1
V gene: TRBV7-2
CDR3 protein: ASSLGGRLNTEAF

J gene: TRBJ1-2
V gene: TRBV7-9
CDR3 protein: ASSMTSGTTYGYT

J gene: TRBJ2-1
V gene: TRBV10-3
CDR3 protein: AISVSGNEQF

J gene: TRBJ2-1
V gene: TRBV2
CDR3 protein: ASSTEDEQF

J gene: TRBJ2-1
V gene: TRBV3-1
CDR3 protein: ASSQLGVYEQF

J gene: TRBJ2-7
V gene: TRBV6-5
CDR3 protein: ASSRGAGSSYEQY

J gene: TRBJ2-7
V gene: TRBV3-1
CDR3 protein: ASSQGLEVGEQY

J gene: TRBJ2-3
V gene: TRBV7-3
CDR3 protein: ASSSNTDTQY

J gene: TRBJ1-1
V gene: TRBV20-1
CDR3 protein: SARSAGPNTEAF